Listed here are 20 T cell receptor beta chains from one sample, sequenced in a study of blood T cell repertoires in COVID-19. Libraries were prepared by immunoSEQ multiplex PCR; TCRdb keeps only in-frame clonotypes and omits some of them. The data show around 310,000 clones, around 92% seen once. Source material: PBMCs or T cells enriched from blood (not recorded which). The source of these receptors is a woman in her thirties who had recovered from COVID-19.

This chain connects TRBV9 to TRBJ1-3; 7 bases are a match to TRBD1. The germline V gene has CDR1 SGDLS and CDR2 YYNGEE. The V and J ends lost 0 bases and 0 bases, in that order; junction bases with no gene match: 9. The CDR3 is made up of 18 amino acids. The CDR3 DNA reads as TGTGCCAGCAGCGTAGGGAATTCAGGGGGGCTCTCTGGAAACACCATATATTTT. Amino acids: CASSVGNSGGLSGNTIYF. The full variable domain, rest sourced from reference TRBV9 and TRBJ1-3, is DSGVTQTPKHLITATGQRVTLRCSPRSGDLSVYWYQQSLDQGLQFLIQYYNGEERAKGNILERFSAQQFPDLHSELNLSSLELGDSALYFCASSVGNSGGLSGNTIYFGEGSWLTVV.

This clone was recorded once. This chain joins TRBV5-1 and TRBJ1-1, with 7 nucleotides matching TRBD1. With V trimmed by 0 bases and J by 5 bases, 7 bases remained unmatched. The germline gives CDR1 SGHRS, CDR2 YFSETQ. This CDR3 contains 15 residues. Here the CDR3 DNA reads TGCGCCAGCAGCTTGGGAGGGGGCGCGGGAACTGAAGCTTTCTTT. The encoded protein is CASSLGGGAGTEAFF.

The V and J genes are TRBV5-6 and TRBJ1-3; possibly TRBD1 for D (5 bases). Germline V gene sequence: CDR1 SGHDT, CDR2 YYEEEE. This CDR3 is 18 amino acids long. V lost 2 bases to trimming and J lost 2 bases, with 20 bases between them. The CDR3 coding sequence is TGTGCCAGCAGCTTCGGAATGGGGCAGACTTTAGCTGGAAACACCATATATTTT. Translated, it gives CASSFGMGQTLAGNTIYF.

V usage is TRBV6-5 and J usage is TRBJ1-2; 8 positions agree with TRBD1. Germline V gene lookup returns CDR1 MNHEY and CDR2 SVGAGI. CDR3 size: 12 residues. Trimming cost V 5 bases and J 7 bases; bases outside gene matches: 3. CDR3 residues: CASSPTGGGYTF. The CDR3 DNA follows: TGTGCCAGCAGTCCTACAGGGGGTGGCTACACCTTC.

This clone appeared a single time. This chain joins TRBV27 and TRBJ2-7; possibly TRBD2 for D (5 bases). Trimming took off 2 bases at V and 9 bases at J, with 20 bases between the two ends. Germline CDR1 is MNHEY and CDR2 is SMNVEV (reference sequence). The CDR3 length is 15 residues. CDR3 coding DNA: TGTGCCAGCAGTTTAACTAGGGAACATCTCCACGGGCAGTACTTC. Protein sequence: CASSLTREHLHGQYF.

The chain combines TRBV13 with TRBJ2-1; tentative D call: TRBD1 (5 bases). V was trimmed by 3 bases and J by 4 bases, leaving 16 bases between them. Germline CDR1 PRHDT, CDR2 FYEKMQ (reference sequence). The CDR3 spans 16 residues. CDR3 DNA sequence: TGTGCCAGCAGCTTCAGGACAAAGATCACGTACAATGAGCAGTTCTTC. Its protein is CASSFRTKITYNEQFF.

The DNA of the CDR3 is TGTGCCACCAGCATCTCAGCCCGGGGCACAGATACGCAGTATTTT. Translating it yields CATSISARGTDTQYF. The gene calls are TRBV15 and TRBJ2-3; D call uncertain. Germline values: CDR1 LNHNV, CDR2 YYDKDF (reference sequence). This CDR3 has 15 residues. V shed 4 bases and J shed 1 base, with 12 bases lying between them.

For the CDR3, the DNA is TGTGCCAGCAGCTTAGAGGCAGGGGCCAACTATGGCTACACCTTC. This codes for CASSLEAGANYGYTF. The rearrangement uses TRBV7-2 and TRBJ1-2; possibly TRBD1 for D (6 bases). Trimming took 1 base from V and 2 from J, leaving 11 bases between them. The CDR3 extends over 15 amino acids. The germline gives CDR1 SGHTA, CDR2 FQGNSA.

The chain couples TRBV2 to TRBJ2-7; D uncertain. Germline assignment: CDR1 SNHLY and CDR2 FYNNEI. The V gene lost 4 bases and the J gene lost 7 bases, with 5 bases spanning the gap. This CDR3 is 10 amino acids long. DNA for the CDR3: TGTGCCAGCAGTGGGAGTGAGCAGTACTTC. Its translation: CASSGSEQYF. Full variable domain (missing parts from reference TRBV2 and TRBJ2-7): EPEVTQTPSHQVTQMGQEVILRCVPISNHLYFYWYRQILGQKVEFLVSFYNNEISEKSEIFDDQFSVERPDGSNFTLKIRSTKLEDSAMYFCASSGSEQYFGPGTRLTVT.

CDR3 region: CASQGGVHYEQYF. CDR3 sequence (DNA): TGTGCCAGCCAAGGGGGAGTCCACTACGAGCAGTACTTC. The rearrangement joins TRBV6-5 to TRBJ2-7; a possible D gene is TRBD1 (6 bases). V was clipped by 8 bases and J by 3 bases, with 14 bases between them. This CDR3 spans 13 amino acids. Germline V CDR1 and CDR2: MNHEY, SVGAGI.

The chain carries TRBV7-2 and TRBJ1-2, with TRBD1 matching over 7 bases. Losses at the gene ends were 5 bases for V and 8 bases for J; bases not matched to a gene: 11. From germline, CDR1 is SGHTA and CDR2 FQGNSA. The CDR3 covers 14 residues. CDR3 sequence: CASSPTGTVVGYTF. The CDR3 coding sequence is TGTGCCAGCAGCCCCACCGGGACAGTGGTGGGCTACACCTTC. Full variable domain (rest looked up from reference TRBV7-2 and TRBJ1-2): GAGVSQSPSNKVTEKGKDVELRCDPISGHTALYWYRQSLGQGLEFLIYFQGNSAPDKSGLPSDRFSAERTGGSVSTLTIQRTQQEDSAVYLCASSPTGTVVGYTFGSGTRLTVV.

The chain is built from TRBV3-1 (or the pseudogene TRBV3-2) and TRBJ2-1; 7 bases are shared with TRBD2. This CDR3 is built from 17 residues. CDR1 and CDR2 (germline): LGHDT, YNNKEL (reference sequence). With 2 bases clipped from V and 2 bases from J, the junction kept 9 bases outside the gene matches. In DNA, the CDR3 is TGTGCCAGCAGCCAACGTCGCGGGAGCCCCCCCTACAATGAGCAGTTCTTC. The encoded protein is CASSQRRGSPPYNEQFF.

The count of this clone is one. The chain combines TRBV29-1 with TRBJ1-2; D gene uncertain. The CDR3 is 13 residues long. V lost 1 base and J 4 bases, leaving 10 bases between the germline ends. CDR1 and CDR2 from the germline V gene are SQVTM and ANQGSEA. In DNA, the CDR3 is TGCAGCGTTGAAGGAGGTGTCCCCTATGGCTACACCTTC. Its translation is CSVEGGVPYGYTF. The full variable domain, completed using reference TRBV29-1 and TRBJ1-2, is SAVISQKPSRDICQRGTSLTIQCQVDSQVTMMFWYRQQPGQSLTLIATANQGSEATYESGFVIDKFPISRPNLTFSTLTVSNMSPEDSSIYLCSVEGGVPYGYTFGSGTRLTVV.

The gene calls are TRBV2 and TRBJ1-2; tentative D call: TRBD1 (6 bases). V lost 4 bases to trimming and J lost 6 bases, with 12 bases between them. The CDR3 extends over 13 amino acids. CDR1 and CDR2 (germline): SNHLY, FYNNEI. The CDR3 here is CASSGTERDGYTF. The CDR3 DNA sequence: TGTGCCAGCAGTGGGACAGAAAGGGATGGCTACACCTTC.

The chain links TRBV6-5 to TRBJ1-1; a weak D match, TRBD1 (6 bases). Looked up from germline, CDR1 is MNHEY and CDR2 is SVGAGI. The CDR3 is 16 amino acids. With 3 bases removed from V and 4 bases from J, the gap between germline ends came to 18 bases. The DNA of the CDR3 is TGTGCCAGCAGTTATGGGGGGGGCAACGGCGGCACTGAAGCTTTCTTT. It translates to CASSYGGGNGGTEAFF.

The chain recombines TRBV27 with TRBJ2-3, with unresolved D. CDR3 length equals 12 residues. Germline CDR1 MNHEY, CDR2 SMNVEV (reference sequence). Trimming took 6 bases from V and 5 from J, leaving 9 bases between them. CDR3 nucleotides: TGTGCCAGCAGGACGAGAGGAGATACGCAGTATTTT. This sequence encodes CASRTRGDTQYF.

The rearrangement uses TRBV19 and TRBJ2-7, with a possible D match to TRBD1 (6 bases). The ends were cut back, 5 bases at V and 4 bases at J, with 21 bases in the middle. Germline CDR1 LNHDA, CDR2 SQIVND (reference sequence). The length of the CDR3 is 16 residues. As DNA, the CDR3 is TGTGCCAGTAGTGACCAGGGGAGAATCAGCACGTACGAGCAGTACTTC. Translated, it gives CASSDQGRISTYEQYF.

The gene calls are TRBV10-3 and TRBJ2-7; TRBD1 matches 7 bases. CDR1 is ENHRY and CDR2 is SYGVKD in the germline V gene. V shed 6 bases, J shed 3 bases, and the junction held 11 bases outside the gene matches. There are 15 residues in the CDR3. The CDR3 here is CAISLGDRALYEQYF. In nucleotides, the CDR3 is TGTGCCATCAGCCTCGGGGACAGAGCCCTCTACGAGCAGTACTTC.

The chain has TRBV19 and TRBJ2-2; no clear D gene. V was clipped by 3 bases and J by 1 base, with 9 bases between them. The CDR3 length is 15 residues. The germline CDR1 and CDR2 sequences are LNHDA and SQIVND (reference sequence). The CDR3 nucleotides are TGTGCCAGTAGTATTGGCACTATGAACACCGGGGAGCTGTTTTTT. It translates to CASSIGTMNTGELFF.

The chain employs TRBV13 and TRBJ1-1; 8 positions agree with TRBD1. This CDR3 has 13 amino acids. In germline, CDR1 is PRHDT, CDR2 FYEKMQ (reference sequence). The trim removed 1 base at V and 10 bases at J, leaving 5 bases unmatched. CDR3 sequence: CASSLEQGVGAFF. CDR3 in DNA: TGTGCCAGCAGCTTAGAACAGGGGGTTGGAGCTTTCTTT.